This T cell receptor beta chain was sequenced for a study of breast tumors, draining lymph nodes, adjacent tissues. Study observations and caveats: The data were judged consistent with most tumor T cells coming from lymph node and expanding in tumor.

TCRdb reanalysed the multiplex PCR reads using MiXCR and keeps one entry per CDR3 protein. The table shows fewer than 200,000 distinct CDR3 sequences, with approximately 30% occurring only once. Breast cancer patients provided tissue from their axillary draining lymph nodes. This clonotype occurred many times. The antigen remains unidentified. The clonotype originates from a female donor with breast cancer. Some clones in this sample may be carry-over from other donors' samples. The sample consisted of axillary lymph node tissue.

CDR3 DNA: TGTGCCAGCGCGGGGACAGGGTACGGAAACACCATATATTTT. Protein: CASAGTGYGNTIYF. This chain uses TRBV6-6 with TRBJ1-3; TRBD1 matches at 9 bases. This CDR3 is built from 14 residues. Trimming cost V 8 bases and J 4 bases; bases outside gene matches: 6. The V gene's germline CDR1 is MNHNY and CDR2 SVGAGI (reference sequence).